What follows describes a single TCR beta chain. As yet, its antigen is unknown. PCR was performed using 60 Vbeta and 13 Jbeta primers. The protocol was immunoSEQ multiplex PCR, while the TCRdb copy is restricted to in-frame clones and leaves out a portion. The sample carries roughly 150,000 clones, about 82% recorded once. The data were obtained in a study of cytomegalovirus exposure and HLA in healthy donors. The V and J ends lost 1 base and 8 bases, in that order; junction bases with no gene match: 8. The CDR3 has 17 amino acids. Germline V CDR1 and CDR2: MGHRA, YSYEKL. Study results and limitations: Around 18,000 TCR beta sequences were associated with HLA alleles at 0.05 false discovery rate in a later analysis.

The sequence derives from a male donor in good health and CMV-seronegative. This rearrangement joins TRBV4-1 to TRBJ2-1, with 13 nucleotides matching TRBD2. Sequencing was done on a sample of PBMCs. This CDR3 is CASSQAVTSGGGDEQFF. As DNA, the CDR3 is TGCGCCAGCAGCCAAGCAGTCACTAGCGGGGGGGGCGATGAGCAGTTCTTC.